The subject of this entry is one T cell receptor (beta chain). The germline V gene encodes CDR1 SGHNT and CDR2 YYREEE (reference sequence). This CDR3 is built from 14 residues. V was trimmed by 1 base and J by 0 bases, leaving 8 bases between them. This record belongs to a study of a mutant IDH1 vaccine in newly diagnosed glioma. Study summary: Previous care, which was radiotherapy, temozolomide, or both, most often involved both.

Time point indicated: baseline, week 1 (first vaccination visit). The treatment denotes: pre-vaccination baseline after standard-of-care therapy. Repertoires were generated with immunoSEQ multiplex PCR, while TCRdb's copy carries only in-frame clones and drops some. Here the sample spans about 16,000 clones, around four fifths being singletons. This material consisted of PBMCs, taken from a glioma patient treated with radiotherapy, temozolomide or both. The gene calls are TRBV5-4 and TRBJ2-7, with D possibly matching TRBD1 (6 bases). The clonotype comes from a middle-aged man with glioma. The CDR3 sequence: CASSLKGVSYEQYV. The CDR3 nucleotides are TGTGCCAGCAGCTTGAAGGGGGTCTCCTACGAGCAGTACGTC.